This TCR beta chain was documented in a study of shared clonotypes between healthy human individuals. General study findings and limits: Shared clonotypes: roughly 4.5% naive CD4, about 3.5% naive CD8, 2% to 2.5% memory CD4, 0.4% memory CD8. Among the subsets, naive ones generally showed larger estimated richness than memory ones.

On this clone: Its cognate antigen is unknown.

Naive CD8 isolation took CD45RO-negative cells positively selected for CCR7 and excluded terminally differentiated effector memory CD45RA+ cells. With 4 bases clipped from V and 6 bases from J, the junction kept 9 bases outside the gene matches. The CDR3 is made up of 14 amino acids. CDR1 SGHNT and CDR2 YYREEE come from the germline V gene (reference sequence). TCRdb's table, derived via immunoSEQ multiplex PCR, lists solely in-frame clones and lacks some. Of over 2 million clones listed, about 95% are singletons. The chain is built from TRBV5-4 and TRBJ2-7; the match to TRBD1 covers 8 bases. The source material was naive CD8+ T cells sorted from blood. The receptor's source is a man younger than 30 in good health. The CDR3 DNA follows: TGTGCCAGCAGCCCACAGGGGGTCGTGGGCGAGCAGTACTTC. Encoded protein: CASSPQGVVGEQYF.